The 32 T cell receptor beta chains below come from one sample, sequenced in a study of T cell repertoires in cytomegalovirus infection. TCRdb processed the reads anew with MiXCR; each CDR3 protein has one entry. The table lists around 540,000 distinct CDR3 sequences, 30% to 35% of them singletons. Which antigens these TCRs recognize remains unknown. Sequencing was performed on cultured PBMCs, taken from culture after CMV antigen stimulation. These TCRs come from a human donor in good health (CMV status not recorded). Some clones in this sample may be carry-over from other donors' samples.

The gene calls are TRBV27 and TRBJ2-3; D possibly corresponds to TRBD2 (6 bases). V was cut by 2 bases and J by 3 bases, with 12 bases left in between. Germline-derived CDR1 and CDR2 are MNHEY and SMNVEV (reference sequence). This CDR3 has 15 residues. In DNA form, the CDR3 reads TGTGCCAGCAGTTTAAGGGACTGGGGGACAGATACGCAGTATTTT. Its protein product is CASSLRDWGTDTQYF.

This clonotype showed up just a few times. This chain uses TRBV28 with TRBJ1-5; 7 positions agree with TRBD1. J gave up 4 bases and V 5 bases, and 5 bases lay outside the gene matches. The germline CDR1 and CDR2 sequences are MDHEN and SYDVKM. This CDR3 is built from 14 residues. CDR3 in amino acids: CASSAPTGNQPQHF. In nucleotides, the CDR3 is TGTGCCAGCAGTGCCCCGACAGGGAATCAGCCCCAGCATTTT.

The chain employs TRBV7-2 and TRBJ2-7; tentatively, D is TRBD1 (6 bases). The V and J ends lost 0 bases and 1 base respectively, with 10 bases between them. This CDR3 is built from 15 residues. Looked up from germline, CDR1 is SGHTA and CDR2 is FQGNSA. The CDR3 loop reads CASSLASQGSYEQYV. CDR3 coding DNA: TGTGCCAGCAGCTTAGCATCGCAGGGGTCCTACGAGCAGTACGTC.

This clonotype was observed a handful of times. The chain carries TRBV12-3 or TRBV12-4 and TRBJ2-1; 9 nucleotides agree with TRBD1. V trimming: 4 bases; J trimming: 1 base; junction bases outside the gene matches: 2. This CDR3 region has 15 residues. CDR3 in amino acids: CASSWTGVSYNEQFF. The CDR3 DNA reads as TGTGCCAGCAGTTGGACAGGGGTTTCCTACAATGAGCAGTTCTTC.

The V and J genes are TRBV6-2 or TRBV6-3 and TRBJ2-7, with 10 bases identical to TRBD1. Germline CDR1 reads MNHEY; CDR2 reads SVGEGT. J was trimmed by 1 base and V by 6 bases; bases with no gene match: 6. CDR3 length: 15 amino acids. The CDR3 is CASRRDRGKSYEQYV. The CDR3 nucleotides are TGTGCCAGCAGGCGGGACAGGGGAAAATCCTACGAGCAGTACGTC.

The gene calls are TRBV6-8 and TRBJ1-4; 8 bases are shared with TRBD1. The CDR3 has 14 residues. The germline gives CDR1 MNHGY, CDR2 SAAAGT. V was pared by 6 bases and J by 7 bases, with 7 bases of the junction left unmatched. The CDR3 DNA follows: TGTGCCAGCAGAAGGACAGGGCTCGGTGAAAAACTGTTTTTT. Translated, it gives CASRRTGLGEKLFF.

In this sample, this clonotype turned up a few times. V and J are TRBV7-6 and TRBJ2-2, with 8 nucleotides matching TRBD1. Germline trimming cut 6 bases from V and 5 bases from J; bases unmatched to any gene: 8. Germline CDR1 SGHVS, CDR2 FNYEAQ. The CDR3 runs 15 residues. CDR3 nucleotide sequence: TGTGCCAGCAGTCAGGGGACAGGACCTACCGGGGAGCTGTTTTTT. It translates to CASSQGTGPTGELFF.

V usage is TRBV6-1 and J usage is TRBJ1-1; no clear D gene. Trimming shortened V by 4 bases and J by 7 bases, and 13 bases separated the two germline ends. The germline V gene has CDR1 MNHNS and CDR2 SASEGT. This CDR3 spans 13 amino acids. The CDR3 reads CASSVNHEHEAFF. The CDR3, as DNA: TGTGCCAGCAGTGTGAACCATGAGCATGAAGCTTTCTTT.

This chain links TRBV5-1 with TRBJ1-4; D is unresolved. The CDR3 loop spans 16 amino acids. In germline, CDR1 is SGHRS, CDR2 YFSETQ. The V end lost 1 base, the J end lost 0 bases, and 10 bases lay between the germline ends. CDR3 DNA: TGCGCCAGCAGCTTGCAACCAGTAACAACTAATGAAAAACTGTTTTTT. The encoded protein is CASSLQPVTTNEKLFF.

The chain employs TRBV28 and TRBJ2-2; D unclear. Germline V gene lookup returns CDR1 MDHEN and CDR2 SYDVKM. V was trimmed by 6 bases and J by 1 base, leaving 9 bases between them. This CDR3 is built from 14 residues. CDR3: CASRPDGNTGELFF. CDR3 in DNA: TGTGCCAGCAGACCGGACGGGAACACCGGGGAGCTGTTTTTT. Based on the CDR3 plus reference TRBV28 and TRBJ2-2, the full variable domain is DVKVTQSSRYLVKRTGEKVFLECVQDMDHENMFWYRQDPGLGLRLIYFSYDVKMKEKGDIPEGYSVSREKKERFSLILESASTNQTSMYLCASRPDGNTGELFFGEGSRLTVL.

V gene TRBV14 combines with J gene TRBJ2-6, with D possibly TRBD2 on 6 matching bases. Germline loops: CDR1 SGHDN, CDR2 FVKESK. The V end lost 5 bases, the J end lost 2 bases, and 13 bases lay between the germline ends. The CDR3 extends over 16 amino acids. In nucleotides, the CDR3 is TGTGCCAGCAGCGAACAGACGGGGGCTGGGGCCAACGTCCTGACTTTC. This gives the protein CASSEQTGAGANVLTF.

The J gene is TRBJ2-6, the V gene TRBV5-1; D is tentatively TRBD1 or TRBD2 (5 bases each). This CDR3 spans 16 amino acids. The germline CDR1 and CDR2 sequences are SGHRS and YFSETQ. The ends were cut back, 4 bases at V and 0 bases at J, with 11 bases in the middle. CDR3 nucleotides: TGCGCCAGCAGCGGGACGGCCTTCTCTGGGGCCAACGTCCTGACTTTC. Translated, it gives CASSGTAFSGANVLTF.

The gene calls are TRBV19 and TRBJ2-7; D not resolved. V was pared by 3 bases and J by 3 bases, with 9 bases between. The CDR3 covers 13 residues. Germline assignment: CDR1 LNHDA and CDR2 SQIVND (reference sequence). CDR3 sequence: CASSMGRGYEQYF. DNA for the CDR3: TGTGCCAGTAGTATGGGCAGAGGCTACGAGCAGTACTTC.

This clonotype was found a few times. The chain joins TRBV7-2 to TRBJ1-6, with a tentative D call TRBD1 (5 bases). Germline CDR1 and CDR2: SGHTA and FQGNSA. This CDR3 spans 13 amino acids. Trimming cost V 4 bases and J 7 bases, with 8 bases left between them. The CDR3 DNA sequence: TGTGCCAGCAGCTCCAAGGGGAATTCACCCCTCCACTTT. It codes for CASSSKGNSPLHF.

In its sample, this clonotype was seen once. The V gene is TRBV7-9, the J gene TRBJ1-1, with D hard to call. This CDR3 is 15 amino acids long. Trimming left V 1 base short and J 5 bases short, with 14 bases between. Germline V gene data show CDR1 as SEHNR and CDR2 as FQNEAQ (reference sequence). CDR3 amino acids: CASSLGMSTPTEAFF. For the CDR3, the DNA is TGTGCCAGCAGCTTAGGTATGAGTACGCCGACTGAAGCTTTCTTT.

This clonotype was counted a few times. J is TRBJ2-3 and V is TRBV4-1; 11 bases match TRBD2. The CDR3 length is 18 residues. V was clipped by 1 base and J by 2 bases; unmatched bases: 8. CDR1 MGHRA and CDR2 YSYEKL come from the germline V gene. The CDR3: CASSQAEGSGRATDTQYF. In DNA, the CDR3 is TGCGCCAGCAGCCAAGCCGAAGGTAGCGGGAGGGCCACAGATACGCAGTATTTT.

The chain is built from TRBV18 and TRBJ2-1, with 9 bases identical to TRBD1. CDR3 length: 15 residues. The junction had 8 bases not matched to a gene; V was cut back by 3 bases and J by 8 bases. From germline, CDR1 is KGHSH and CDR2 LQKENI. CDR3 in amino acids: CASSPDRGRADEQFF. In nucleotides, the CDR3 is TGTGCCAGCTCACCGGACAGGGGACGCGCCGATGAGCAGTTCTTC.

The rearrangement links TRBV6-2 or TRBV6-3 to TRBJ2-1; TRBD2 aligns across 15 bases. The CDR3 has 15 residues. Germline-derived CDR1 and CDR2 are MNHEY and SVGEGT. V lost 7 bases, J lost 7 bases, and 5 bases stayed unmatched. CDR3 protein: CASIGTSGRWNEQFF. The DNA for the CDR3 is TGTGCCAGCATCGGGACTAGCGGGAGGTGGAATGAGCAGTTCTTC.

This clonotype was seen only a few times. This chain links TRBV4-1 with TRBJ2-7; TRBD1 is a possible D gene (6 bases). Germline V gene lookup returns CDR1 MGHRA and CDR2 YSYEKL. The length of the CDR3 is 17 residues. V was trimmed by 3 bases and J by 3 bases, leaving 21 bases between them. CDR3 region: CASSHKVTGPPSYEQYF. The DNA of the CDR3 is TGCGCCAGCAGCCACAAAGTGACAGGTCCACCCAGCTACGAGCAGTACTTC.

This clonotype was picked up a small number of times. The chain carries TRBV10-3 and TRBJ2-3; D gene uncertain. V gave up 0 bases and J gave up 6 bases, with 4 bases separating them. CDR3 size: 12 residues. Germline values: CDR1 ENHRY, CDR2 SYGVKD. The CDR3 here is CAISESGDTQYF. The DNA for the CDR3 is TGTGCCATCAGTGAGTCAGGGGATACGCAGTATTTT.

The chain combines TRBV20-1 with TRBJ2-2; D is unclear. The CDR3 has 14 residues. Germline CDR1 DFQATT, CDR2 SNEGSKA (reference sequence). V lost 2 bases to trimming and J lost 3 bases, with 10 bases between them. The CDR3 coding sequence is TGCAGTGCTAGACGTAGGTCGGACACCGGGGAGCTGTTTTTT. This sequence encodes CSARRRSDTGELFF.

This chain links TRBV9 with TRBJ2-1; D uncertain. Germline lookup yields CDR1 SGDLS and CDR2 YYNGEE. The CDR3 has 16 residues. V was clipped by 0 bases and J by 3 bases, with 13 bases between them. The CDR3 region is CASSVEPLIIYNEQFF. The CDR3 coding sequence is TGTGCCAGCAGCGTAGAGCCACTCATCATCTACAATGAGCAGTTCTTC.

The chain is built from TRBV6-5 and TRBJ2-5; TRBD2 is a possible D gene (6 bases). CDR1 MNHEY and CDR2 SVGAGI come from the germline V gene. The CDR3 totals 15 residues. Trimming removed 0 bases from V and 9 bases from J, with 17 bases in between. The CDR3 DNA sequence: TGTGCCAGCAGTTACTCGGTTCGCGGGATTCTGCCCCAGTACTTC. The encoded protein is CASSYSVRGILPQYF.

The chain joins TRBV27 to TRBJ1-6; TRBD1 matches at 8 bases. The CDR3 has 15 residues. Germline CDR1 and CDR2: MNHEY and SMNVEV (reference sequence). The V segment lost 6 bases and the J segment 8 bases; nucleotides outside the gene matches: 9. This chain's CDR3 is CASSSSGTGYSPLHF. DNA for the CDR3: TGTGCCAGCAGCTCCTCCGGGACAGGATATTCACCCCTCCACTTT.

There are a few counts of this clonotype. The CDR3 nucleotides read TGTGCCAGCAGTTACGTCCCCACAGATACGCAGTATTTT. It codes for CASSYVPTDTQYF. The chain recombines TRBV6-5 with TRBJ2-3; no clear D gene. Per germline, CDR1 MNHEY and CDR2 SVGAGI. V lost 2 bases, J lost 2 bases, and 5 bases lay in between. CDR3 length: 13 residues.

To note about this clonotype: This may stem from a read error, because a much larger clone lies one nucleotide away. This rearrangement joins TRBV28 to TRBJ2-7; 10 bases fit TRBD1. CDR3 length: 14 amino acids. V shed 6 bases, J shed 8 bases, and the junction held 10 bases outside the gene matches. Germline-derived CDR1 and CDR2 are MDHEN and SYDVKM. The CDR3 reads CASSPRQGARKQYF. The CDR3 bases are TGTGCCAGCAGCCCGCGACAGGGGGCGAGGAAGCAGTACTTC. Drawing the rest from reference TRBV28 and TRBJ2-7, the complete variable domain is DVKVTQSSRYLVKRTGEKVFLECVQDMDHENMFWYRQDPGLGLRLIYFSYDVKMKEKGDIPEGYSVSREKKERFSLILESASTNQTSMYLCASSPRQGARKQYFGPGTRLTVT.

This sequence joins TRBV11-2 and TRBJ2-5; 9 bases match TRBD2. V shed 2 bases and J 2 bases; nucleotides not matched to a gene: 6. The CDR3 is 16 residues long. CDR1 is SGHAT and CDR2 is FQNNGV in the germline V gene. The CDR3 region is CASSLLSGRLQETQYF. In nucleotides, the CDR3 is TGTGCCAGCAGCTTACTGAGCGGGAGGCTACAAGAGACCCAGTACTTC.

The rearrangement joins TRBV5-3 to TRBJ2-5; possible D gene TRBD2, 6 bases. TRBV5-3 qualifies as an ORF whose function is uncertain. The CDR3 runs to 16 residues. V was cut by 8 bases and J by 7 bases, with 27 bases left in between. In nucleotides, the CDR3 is TGTGCCAGCAGCCCCCAGAGTCTAACGGGAGAGGTGACCCAGTACTTC. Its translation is CASSPQSLTGEVTQYF.

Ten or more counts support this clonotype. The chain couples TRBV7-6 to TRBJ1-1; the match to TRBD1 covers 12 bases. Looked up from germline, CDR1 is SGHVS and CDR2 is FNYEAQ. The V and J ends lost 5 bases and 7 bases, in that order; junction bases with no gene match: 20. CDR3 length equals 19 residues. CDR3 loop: CASSVPESGTGGHPYEAFF. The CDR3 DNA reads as TGTGCCAGCAGCGTCCCTGAATCCGGGACAGGGGGCCACCCCTATGAAGCTTTCTTT.

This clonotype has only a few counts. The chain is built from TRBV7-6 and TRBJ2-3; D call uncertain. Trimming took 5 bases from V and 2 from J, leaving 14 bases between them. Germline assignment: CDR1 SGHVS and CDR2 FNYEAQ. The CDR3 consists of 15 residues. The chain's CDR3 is CASSPLSADTDTQYF. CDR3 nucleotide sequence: TGTGCCAGCAGCCCCCTGTCGGCAGACACAGATACGCAGTATTTT.

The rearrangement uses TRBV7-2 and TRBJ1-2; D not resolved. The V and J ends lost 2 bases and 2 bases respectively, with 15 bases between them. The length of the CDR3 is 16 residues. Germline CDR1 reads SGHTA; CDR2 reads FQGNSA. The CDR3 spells CASSLTGVGRNYGYTF. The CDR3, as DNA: TGTGCCAGCAGCTTAACTGGTGTAGGGAGAAACTATGGCTACACCTTC.

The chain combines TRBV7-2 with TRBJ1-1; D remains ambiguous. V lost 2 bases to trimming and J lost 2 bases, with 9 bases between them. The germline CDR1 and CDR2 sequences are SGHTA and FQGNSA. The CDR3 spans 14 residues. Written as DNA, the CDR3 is TGTGCCAGCAGCTTATGGCACGGAAACACTGAAGCTTTCTTT. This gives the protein CASSLWHGNTEAFF.